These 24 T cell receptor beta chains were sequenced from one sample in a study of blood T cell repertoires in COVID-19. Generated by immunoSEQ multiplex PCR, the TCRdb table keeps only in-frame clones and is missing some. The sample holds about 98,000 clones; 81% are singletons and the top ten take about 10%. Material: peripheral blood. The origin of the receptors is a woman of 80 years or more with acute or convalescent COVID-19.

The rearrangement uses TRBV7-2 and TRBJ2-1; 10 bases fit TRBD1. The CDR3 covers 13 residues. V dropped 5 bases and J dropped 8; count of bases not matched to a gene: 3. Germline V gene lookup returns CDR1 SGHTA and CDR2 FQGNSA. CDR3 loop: CASSRDRGDEQFF. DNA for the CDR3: TGTGCCAGCAGCCGGGACAGGGGTGATGAGCAGTTCTTC.

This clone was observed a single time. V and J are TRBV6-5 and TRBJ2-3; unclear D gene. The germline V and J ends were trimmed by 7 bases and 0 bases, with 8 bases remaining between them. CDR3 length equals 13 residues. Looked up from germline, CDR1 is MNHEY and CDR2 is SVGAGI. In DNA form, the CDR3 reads TGTGCCAGCATGGCGGTGAGCACAGATACGCAGTATTTT. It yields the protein CASMAVSTDTQYF.

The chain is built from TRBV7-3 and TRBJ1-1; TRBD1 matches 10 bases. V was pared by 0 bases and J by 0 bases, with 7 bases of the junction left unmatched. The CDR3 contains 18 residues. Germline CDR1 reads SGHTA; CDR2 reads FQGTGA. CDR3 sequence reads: CASSLTGDRGPMNTEAFF. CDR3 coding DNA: TGTGCCAGCAGCTTAACGGGGGACAGGGGACCTATGAACACTGAAGCTTTCTTT.

The CDR3 DNA reads as TGTGCCAGTAGCGTTCAGGGGGCCCCCGAGACCCAGTACTTC. This translates into CASSVQGAPETQYF. V usage is TRBV19 and J usage is TRBJ2-5; 8 bases match TRBD1. There are 14 residues in the CDR3. Germline V CDR1 and CDR2: LNHDA, SQIVND (reference sequence). V dropped 6 bases and J dropped 5; count of bases not matched to a gene: 8.

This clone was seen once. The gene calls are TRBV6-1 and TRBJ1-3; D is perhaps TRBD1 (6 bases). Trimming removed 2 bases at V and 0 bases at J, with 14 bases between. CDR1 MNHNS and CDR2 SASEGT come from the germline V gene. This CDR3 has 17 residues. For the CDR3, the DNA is TGTGCCAGCAGTGAAATTCGACAGGCTAACTCTGGAAACACCATATATTTT. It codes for CASSEIRQANSGNTIYF.

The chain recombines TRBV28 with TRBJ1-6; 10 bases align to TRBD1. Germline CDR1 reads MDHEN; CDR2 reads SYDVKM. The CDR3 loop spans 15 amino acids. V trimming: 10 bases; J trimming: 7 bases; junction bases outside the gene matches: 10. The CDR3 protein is CATYRWTGGNSPLHF. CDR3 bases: TGTGCCACCTACCGATGGACAGGGGGAAATTCACCCCTCCACTTT.

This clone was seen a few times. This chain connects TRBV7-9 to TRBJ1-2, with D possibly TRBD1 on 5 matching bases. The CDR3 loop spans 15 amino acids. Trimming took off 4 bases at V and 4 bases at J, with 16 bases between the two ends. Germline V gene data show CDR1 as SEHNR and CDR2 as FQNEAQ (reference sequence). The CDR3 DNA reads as TGTGCCAGCAGCTCCGAATGGGGGGTTACCTATGGCTACACCTTC. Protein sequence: CASSSEWGVTYGYTF. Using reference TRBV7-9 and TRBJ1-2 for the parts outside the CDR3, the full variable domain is DTGVSQNPRHKITKRGQNVTFRCDPISEHNRLYWYRQTLGQGPEFLTYFQNEAQLEKSRLLSDRFSAERPKGSFSTLEIQRTEQGDSAMYLCASSSEWGVTYGYTFGSGTRLTVV.

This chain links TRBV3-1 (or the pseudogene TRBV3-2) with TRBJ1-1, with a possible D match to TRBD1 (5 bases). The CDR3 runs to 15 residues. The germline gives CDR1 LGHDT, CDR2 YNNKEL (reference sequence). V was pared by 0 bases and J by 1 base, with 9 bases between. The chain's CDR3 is CASSQESTGNTEAFF. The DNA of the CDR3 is TGTGCCAGCAGCCAAGAGTCTACAGGGAACACTGAAGCTTTCTTT.

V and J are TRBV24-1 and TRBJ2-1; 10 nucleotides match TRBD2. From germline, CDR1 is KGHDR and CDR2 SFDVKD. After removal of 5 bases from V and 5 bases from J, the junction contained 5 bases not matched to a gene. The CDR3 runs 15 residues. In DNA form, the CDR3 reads TGTGCCACCAGTGCCATAGCGGGGGGAGACAATGAGCAGTTCTTC. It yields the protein CATSAIAGGDNEQFF.

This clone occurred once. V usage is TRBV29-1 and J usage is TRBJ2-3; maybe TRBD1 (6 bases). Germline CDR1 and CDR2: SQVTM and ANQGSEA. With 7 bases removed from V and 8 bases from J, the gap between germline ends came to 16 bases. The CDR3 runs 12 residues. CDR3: CSADITRGTQYF. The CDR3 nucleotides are TGCAGCGCAGACATCACCAGGGGTACGCAGTATTTT.

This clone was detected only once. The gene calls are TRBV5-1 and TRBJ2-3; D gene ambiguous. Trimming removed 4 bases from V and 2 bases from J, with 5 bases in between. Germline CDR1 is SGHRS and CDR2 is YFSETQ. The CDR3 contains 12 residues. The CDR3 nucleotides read TGCGCCAGCAGCGCGTTCACAGATACGCAGTATTTT. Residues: CASSAFTDTQYF. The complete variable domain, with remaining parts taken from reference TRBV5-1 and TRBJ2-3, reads KAGVTQTPRYLIKTRGQQVTLSCSPISGHRSVSWYQQTPGQGLQFLFEYFSETQRNKGNFPGRFSGRQFSNSRSEMNVSTLELGDSALYLCASSAFTDTQYFGPGTRLTVL.

The CDR3: CATSDSGTGLGGDTQYF. CDR3 DNA sequence: TGTGCCACCAGTGATTCCGGGACAGGCCTCGGGGGAGATACGCAGTATTTT. The rearrangement uses TRBV24-1 and TRBJ2-3, with 8 bases matching TRBD1. Trimming took 2 bases from V and 5 from J; bases not matched to a gene: 11. The CDR3 loop spans 17 amino acids. The germline V gene encodes CDR1 KGHDR and CDR2 SFDVKD.

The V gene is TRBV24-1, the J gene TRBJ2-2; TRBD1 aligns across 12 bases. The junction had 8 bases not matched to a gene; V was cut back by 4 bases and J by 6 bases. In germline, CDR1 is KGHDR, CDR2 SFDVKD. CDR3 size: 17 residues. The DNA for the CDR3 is TGTGCCACCAGTGACCCTGGGACAGGGGGCTCGGCCGGGGAGCTGTTTTTT. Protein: CATSDPGTGGSAGELFF.

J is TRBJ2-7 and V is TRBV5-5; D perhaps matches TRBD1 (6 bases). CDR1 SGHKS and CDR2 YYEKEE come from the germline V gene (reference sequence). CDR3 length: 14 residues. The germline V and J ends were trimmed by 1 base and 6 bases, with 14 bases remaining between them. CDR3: CASSLLAGVGEQYV. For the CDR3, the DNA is TGTGCCAGCAGCTTGTTGGCAGGGGTAGGCGAGCAGTACGTC.

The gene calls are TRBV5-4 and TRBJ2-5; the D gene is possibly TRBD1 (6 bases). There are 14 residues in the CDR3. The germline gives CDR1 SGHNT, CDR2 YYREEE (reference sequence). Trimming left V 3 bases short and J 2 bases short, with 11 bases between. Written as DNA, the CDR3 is TGTGCCAGCAGCTACGGACAGCCTCAAGAGACCCAGTACTTC. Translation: CASSYGQPQETQYF.

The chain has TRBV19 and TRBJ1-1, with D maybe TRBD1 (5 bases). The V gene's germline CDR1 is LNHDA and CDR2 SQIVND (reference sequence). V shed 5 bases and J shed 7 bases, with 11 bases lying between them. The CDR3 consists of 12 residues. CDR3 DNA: TGTGCCAGTAGTGCCACGGGGGTTGAAGCTTTCTTT. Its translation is CASSATGVEAFF.

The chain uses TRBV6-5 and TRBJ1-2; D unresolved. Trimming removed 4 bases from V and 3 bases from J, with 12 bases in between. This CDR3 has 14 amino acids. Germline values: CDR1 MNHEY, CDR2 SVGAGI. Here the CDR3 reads CASSSAGADYGYTF. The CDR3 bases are TGTGCCAGCAGTTCAGCGGGCGCAGACTATGGCTACACCTTC.

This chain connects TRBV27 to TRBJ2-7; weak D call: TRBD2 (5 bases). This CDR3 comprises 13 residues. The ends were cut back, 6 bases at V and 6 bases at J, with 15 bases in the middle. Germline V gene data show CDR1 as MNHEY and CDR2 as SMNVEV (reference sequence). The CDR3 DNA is TGTGCCAGCAGCCTTCTCCGGGGTACCGAGCAGTACGTC. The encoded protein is CASSLLRGTEQYV.

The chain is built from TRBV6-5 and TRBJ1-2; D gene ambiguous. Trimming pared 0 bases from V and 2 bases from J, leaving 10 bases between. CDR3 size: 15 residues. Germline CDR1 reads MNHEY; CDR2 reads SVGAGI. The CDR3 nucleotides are TGTGCCAGCAGTTACTCAAGTCGGGGAAACTATGGCTACACCTTC. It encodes CASSYSSRGNYGYTF.

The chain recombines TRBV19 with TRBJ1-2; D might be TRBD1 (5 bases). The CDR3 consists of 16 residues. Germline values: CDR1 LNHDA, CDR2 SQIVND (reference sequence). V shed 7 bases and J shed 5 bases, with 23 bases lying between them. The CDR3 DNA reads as TGTGCCAGTAAGGCCTCGGGGGACCAGACTTTTTATGGCTACACCTTC. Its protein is CASKASGDQTFYGYTF.

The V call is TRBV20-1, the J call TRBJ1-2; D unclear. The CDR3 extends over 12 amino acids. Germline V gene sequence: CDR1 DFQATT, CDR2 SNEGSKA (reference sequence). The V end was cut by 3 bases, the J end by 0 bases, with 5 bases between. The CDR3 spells CSASSANYGYTF. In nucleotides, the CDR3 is TGCAGTGCTAGTTCGGCTAACTATGGCTACACCTTC.

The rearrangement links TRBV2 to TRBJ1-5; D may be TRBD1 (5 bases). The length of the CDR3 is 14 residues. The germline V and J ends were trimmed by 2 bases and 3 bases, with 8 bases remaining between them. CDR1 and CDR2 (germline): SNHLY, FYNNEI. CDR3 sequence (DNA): TGTGCCAGCAGTGAAATGGGACTCAATCAGCCCCAGCATTTT. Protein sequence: CASSEMGLNQPQHF.

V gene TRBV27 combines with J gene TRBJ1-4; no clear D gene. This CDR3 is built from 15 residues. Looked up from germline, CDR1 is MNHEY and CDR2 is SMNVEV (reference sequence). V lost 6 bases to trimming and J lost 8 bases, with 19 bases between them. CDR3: CASRPDRLTGEKLFF. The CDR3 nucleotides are TGTGCCAGCAGGCCGGACCGACTAACCGGCGAAAAACTGTTTTTT. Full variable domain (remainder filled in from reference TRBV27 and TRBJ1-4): EAQVTQNPRYLITVTGKKLTVTCSQNMNHEYMSWYRQDPGLGLRQIYYSMNVEVTDKGDVPEGYKVSRKEKRNFPLILESPSPNQTSLYFCASRPDRLTGEKLFFGSGTQLSVL.

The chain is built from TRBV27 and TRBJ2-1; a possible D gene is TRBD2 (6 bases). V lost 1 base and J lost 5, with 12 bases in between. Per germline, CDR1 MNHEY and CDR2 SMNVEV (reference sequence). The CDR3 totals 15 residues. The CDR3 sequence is CASSLWGSGDNEQFF. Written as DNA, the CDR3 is TGTGCCAGCAGTTTATGGGGTAGCGGTGACAATGAGCAGTTCTTC.